This T cell receptor (beta chain) derives from a study of T cell responses to AZD1222 COVID-19 vaccine. As concerns this clone: Its matching antigen is unknown.

Germline-derived CDR1 and CDR2 are SGHAT and FQNNGV. The CDR3 has 16 amino acids. Trimming pared 6 bases from V and 1 base from J, leaving 19 bases between. Study results and caveats: All repertoire sampling was performed exclusively after the peak T cell response. Just five or six AZD1222 recipients tested seropositive at baseline.

Assay used: immunoSEQ multiplex PCR; TCRdb lists only in-frame clones, some missing. The data contain roughly 120,000 clones, approximately 88% of them singletons. The gene calls are TRBV11-2 and TRBJ2-7; D not resolved. Source: peripheral blood, taken on day 0 of AZD1222 vaccination. The source is an adult in good health. The CDR3 DNA follows: TGTGCCAGCAGGTACCCCGGTCCGCCGATTTCCTACGAGCAGTACTTC. The encoded protein is CASRYPGPPISYEQYF.